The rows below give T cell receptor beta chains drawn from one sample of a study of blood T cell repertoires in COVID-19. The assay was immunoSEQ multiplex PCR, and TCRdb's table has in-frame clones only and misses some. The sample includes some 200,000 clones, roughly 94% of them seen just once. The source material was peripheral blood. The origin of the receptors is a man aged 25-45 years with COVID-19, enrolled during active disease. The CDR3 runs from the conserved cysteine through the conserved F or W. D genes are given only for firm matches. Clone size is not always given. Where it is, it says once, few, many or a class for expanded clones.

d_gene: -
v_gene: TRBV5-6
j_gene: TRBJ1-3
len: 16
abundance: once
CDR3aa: CASSLVGVSSGNTIYF
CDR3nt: TGTGCCAGCAGCTTGGTCGGGGTCTCCTCTGGAAACACCATATATTTT

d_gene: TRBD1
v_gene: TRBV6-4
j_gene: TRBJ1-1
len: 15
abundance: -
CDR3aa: CASSSTGQGITEAFF
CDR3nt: TGTGCCAGCAGCTCGACCGGACAGGGGATAACTGAAGCTTTCTTT

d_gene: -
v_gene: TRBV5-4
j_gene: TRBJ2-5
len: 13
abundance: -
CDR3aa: CASSWAVQETQYF
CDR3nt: TGTGCCAGCAGCTGGGCAGTACAAGAGACCCAGTACTTC

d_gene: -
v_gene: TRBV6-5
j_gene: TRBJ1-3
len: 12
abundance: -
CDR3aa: CASSSAGNTIYF
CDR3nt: TGTGCCAGCAGTTCAGCGGGGAACACCATATATTTT

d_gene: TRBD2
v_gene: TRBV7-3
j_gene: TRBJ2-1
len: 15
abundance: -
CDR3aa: CASSPASGGYNEQFF
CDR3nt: TGTGCCAGCAGCCCCGCTAGCGGGGGGTACAATGAGCAGTTCTTC

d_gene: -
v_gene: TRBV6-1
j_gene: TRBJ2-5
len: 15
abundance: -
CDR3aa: CASSDTYGLQETQYF
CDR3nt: TGTGCCAGCAGTGATACGTATGGTCTACAAGAGACCCAGTACTTC

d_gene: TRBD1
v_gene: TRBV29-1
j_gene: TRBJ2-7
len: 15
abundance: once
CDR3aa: CSVARGTGDLHEQYF
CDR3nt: TGCAGCGTCGCTAGGGGGACAGGGGACCTCCACGAGCAGTACTTC

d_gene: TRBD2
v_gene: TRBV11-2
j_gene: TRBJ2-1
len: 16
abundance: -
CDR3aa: CASSLPAGGSYNEQFF
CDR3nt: TGTGCCAGCAGCTTGCCAGCGGGGGGTTCCTACAATGAGCAGTTCTTC

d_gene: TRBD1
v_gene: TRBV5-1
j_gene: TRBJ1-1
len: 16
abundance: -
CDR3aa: CASSLAPQGANTEAFF
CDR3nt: TGCGCCAGCAGCTTGGCCCCACAGGGGGCGAACACTGAAGCTTTCTTT

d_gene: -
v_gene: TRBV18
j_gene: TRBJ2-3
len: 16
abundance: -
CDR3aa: CASSLTGSTNTDTQYF
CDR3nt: TGTGCCAGCTCACTAACCGGGAGCACGAACACAGATACGCAGTATTTT

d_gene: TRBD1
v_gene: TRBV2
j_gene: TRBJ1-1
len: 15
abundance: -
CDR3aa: CASRGTGRVGTEAFF
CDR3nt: TGTGCCAGCAGGGGGACAGGGCGGGTTGGGACTGAAGCTTTCTTT

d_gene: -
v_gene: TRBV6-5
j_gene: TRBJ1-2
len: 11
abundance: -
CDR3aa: CASSGGFGYTF
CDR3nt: TGTGCCAGCTCGGGGGGCTTCGGCTACACCTTC

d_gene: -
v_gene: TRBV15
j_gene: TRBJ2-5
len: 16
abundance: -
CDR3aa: CATSRDLGRLQETQYF
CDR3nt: TGTGCCACCAGCAGAGATTTAGGCAGACTACAAGAGACCCAGTACTTC

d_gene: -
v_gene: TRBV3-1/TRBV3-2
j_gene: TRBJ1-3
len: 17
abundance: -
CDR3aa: CASSQARGGVGGNTIYF
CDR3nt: TGTGCCAGCAGCCAAGCGAGGGGGGGAGTCGGTGGAAACACCATATATTTT

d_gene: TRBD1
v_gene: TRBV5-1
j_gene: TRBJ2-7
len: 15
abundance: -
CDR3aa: CASSLGGTGAYEQYF
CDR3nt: TGCGCCAGCAGCTTGGGAGGGACAGGGGCCTACGAGCAGTACTTC

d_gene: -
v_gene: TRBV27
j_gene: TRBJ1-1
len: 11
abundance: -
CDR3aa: CASIWTAEAFF
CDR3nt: TGTGCCAGCATCTGGACAGCTGAAGCTTTCTTT

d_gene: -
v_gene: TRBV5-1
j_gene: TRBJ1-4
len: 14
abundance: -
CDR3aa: CASRLSSGGEKLFF
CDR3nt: TGCGCCAGCAGGCTGTCCAGCGGCGGTGAAAAACTGTTTTTT

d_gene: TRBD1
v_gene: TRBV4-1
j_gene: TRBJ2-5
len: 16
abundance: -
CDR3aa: CASSRFPGGQQETQYF
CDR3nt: TGCGCCAGCAGCCGATTTCCAGGGGGTCAGCAAGAGACCCAGTACTTC

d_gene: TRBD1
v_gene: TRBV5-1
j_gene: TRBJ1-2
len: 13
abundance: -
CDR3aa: CASSPRGDGGYTF
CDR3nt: TGCGCCAGCAGCCCCAGGGGGGATGGAGGCTACACCTTC

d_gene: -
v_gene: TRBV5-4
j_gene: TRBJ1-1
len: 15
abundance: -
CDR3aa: CASSLFDDMNTEAFF
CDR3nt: TGTGCCAGCAGCTTGTTCGACGACATGAACACTGAAGCTTTCTTT

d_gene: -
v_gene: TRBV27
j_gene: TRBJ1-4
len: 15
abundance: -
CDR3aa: CASSLAGGRGEKLFF
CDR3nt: TGTGCCAGCAGTTTAGCTGGGGGCCGGGGTGAAAAACTGTTTTTT

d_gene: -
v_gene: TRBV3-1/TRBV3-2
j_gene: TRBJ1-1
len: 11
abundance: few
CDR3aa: CASSQDREAFF
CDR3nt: TGTGCCAGCAGCCAAGACAGGGAAGCTTTCTTT

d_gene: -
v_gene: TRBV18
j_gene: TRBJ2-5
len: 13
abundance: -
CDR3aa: CASSPRQQETQYF
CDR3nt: TGTGCCAGCTCACCACGGCAACAAGAGACCCAGTACTTC

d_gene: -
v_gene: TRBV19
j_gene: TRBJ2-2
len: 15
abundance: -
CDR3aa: CASSIHNRNTGELFF
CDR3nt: TGTGCCAGTAGTATTCATAACAGGAACACCGGGGAGCTGTTTTTT

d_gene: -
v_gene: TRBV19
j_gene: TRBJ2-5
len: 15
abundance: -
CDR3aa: CASSKLDSLQETQYF
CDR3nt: TGTGCCAGTAGTAAGTTAGACAGTCTCCAAGAGACCCAGTACTTC

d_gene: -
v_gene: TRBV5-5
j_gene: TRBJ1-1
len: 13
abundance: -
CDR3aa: CASSSQGNTEAFF
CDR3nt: TGTGCCAGCAGTTCCCAGGGAAACACTGAAGCTTTCTTT

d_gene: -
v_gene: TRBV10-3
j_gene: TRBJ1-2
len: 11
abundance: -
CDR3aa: CAIPLGDGYTF
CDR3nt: TGTGCCATCCCCCTAGGGGATGGCTACACCTTC

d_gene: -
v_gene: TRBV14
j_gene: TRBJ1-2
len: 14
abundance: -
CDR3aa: CASSQRTATFGYTF
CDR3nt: TGTGCCAGCAGCCAAAGGACAGCCACCTTCGGCTACACCTTC

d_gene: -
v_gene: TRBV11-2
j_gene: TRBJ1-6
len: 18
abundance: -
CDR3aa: CASSPTLRRSSYNSPLHF
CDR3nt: TGTGCCAGCAGCCCGACCCTTCGGAGGAGCTCCTATAATTCACCCCTCCACTTT

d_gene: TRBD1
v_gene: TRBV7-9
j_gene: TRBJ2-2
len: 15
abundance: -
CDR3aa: CASKPGQGVTGELFF
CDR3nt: TGTGCCAGCAAACCGGGACAGGGGGTCACCGGGGAGCTGTTTTTT

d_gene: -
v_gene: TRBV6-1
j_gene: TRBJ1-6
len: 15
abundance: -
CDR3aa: CASSDTGTRNSPLHF
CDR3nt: TGTGCCAGCAGTGATACAGGGACCCGGAATTCACCCCTCCACTTT

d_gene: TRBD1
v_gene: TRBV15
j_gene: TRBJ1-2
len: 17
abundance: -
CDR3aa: CATSSKTGVARDYGYTF
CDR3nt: TGTGCCACCAGCAGCAAAACAGGGGTAGCGCGGGACTATGGCTACACCTTC

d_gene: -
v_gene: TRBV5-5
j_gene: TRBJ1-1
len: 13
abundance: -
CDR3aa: CASSVNSGTEAFF
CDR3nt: TGTGCCAGCAGCGTGAATAGCGGGACTGAAGCTTTCTTT

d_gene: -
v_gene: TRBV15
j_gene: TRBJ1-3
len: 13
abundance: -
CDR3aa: CATSRERVDTIYF
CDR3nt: TGTGCCACCAGCAGAGAACGTGTAGACACCATATATTTT

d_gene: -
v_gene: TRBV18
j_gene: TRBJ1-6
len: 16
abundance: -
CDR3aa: CASSPRQTGKGSPLHF
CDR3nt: TGTGCCAGCTCACCAAGGCAAACAGGGAAGGGTTCACCCCTCCACTTT

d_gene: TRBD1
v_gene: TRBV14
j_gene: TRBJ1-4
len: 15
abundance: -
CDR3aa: CASSQLGTGQEKLFF
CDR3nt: TGTGCCAGCAGCCAGCTCGGGACAGGGCAGGAAAAACTGTTTTTT

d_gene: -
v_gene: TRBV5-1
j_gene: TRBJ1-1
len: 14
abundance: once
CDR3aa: CASRRGQGNTEAFF
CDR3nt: TGCGCCAGCAGGCGGGGGCAAGGGAACACTGAAGCTTTCTTT

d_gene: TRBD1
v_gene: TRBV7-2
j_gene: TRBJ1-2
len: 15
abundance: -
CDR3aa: CASSLERGGFGGYTF
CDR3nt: TGTGCCAGCAGCTTAGAGAGAGGGGGCTTTGGTGGCTACACCTTC

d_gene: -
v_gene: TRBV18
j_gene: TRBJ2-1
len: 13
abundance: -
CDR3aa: CASSPNDYNEQFF
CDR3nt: TGTGCCAGCTCACCGAACGACTATAATGAGCAGTTCTTC

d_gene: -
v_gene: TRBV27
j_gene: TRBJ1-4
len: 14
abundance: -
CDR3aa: CASRGGAGGEKLFF
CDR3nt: TGTGCCAGCAGAGGGGGAGCGGGGGGTGAAAAACTGTTTTTT

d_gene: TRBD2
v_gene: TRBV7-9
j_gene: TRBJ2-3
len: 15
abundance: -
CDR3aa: CASTETSGGTDTQYF
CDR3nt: TGTGCCAGCACAGAGACTAGCGGGGGCACAGATACGCAGTATTTT

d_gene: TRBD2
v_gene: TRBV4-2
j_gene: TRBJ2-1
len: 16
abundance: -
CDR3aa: CASSRQLAGGPNEQFF
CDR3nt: TGTGCCAGCAGCCGGCAACTAGCGGGGGGGCCCAATGAGCAGTTCTTC

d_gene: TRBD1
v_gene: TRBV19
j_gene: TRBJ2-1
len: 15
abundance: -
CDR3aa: CATNPGQTPYNEQFF
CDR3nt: TGTGCCACAAACCCGGGACAGACCCCCTACAATGAGCAGTTCTTC

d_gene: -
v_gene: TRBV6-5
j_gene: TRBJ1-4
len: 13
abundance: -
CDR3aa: CASLRDPLEKLFF
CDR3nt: TGTGCCAGTTTGCGGGACCCCCTTGAAAAACTGTTTTTT

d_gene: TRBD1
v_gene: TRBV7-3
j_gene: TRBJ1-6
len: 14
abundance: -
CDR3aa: CASSSVGGASPLHF
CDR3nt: TGTGCCAGCAGTTCAGTAGGGGGCGCATCACCCCTCCACTTT

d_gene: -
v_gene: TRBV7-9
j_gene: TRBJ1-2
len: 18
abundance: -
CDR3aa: CASSPRTVQGPTNYGYTF
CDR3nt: TGTGCCAGCAGCCCGAGAACGGTCCAGGGCCCTACTAACTATGGCTACACCTTC

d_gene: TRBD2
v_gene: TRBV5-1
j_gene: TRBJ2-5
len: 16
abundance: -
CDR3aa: CASSPGTTSPSETQYF
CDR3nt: TGCGCCAGCAGCCCCGGGACTACCTCCCCCTCAGAGACCCAGTACTTC

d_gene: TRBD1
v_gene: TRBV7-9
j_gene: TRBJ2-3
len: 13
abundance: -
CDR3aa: CASSSRGPDTQYF
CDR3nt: TGTGCCAGCAGCTCCAGGGGGCCAGATACGCAGTATTTT